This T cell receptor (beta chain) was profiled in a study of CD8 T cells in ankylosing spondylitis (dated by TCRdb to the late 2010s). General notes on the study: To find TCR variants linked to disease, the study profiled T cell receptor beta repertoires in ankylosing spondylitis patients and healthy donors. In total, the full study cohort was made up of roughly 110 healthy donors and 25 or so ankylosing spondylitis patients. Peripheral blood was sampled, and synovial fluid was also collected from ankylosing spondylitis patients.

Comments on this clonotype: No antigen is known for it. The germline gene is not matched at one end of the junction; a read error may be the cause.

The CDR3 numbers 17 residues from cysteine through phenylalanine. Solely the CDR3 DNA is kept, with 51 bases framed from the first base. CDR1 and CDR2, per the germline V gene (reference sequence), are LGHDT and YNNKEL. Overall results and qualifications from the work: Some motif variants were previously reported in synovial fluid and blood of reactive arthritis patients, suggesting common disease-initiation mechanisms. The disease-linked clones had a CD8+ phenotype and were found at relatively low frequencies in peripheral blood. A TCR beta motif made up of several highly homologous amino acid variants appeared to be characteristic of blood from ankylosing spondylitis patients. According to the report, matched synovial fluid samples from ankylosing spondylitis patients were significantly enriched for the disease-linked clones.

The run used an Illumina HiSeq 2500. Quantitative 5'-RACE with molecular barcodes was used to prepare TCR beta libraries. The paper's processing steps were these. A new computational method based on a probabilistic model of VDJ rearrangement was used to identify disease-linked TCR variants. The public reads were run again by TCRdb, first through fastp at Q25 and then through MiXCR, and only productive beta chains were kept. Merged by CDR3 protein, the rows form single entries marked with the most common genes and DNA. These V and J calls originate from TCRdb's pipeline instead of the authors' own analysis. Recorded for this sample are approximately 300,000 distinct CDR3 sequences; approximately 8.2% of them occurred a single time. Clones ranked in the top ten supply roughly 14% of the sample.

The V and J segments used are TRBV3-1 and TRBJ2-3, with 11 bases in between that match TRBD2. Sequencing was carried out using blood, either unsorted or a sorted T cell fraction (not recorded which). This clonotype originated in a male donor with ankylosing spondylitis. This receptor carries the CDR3 CASTQKETSGTTDTQYF. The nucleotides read TGTGCCAGCACCCAAAAAGAGACTAGCGGGACGACAGATACGCAGTATTTT.